Listed below are T cell receptor beta chains from one sample, sequenced in a study of OX40 agonist ivuxolimab in advanced cancers. Using immunoSEQ multiplex PCR, the repertoire was profiled, and TCRdb retains in-frame clones only, with some absent. The sample lists around 150,000 clones, 90% occurring once. Sequenced here: CD4+ or CD8+ T cells sorted from blood, sampled in a trial of the OX40 agonist ivuxolimab. The receptors stem from an adult with an advanced solid tumor such as melanoma, head and neck, liver or kidney cancer. CDR3s include the opening cysteine and the closing phenylalanine or tryptophan. D genes are given only for firm matches. Clone size is given for some rows only: seen once, a few or many times, or a class if the clone is expanded.

d_gene: TRBD2
j_gene: TRBJ2-7
abundance: NA
v_gene: TRBV11-2
CDR3aa: CASSPGRLAGYEQYF
CDR3nt: TGTGCCAGCAGCCCCGGAAGACTAGCGGGGTACGAGCAGTACTTC

d_gene: NA
j_gene: TRBJ2-1
abundance: few
v_gene: TRBV19
CDR3aa: CASSMTIAEHHNNEQFF
CDR3nt: TGTGCCAGTAGTATGACCATAGCGGAACATCACAACAATGAGCAGTTCTTC

d_gene: NA
j_gene: TRBJ2-2
abundance: NA
v_gene: TRBV9
CDR3aa: CASSATRGSYTGELFF
CDR3nt: TGTGCCAGCAGTGCCACCCGAGGGAGTTACACCGGGGAGCTGTTTTTT

d_gene: NA
j_gene: TRBJ1-4
abundance: NA
v_gene: TRBV18
CDR3aa: CASSPLGATNEKLFF
CDR3nt: TGTGCCAGCTCACCGTTAGGAGCAACTAATGAAAAACTGTTTTTT

d_gene: NA
j_gene: TRBJ2-5
abundance: NA
v_gene: TRBV10-3
CDR3aa: CAISVAYQETQYF
CDR3nt: TGTGCCATCAGTGTTGCGTACCAAGAGACCCAGTACTTC

d_gene: TRBD1
j_gene: TRBJ2-7
abundance: NA
v_gene: TRBV6-6
CDR3aa: CASSPRQGRTYEQYF
CDR3nt: TGTGCCAGCAGTCCCAGACAGGGGCGAACCTACGAGCAGTACTTC

d_gene: NA
j_gene: TRBJ2-7
abundance: NA
v_gene: TRBV6-5
CDR3aa: CASSPGDYEQYF
CDR3nt: TGTGCCAGCAGCCCAGGAGACTACGAGCAGTACTTC

d_gene: TRBD2
j_gene: TRBJ2-7
abundance: once
v_gene: TRBV27
CDR3aa: CATSFSGRSYEQYF
CDR3nt: TGTGCCACCAGTTTTTCCGGGAGGTCTTACGAGCAGTACTTC

d_gene: TRBD2
j_gene: TRBJ2-1
abundance: NA
v_gene: TRBV7-3
CDR3aa: CASSSAGASGSKRDNEQFF
CDR3nt: TGTGCCAGCAGCTCAGCCGGGGCTAGCGGGAGTAAGAGGGACAATGAGCAGTTCTTC

d_gene: NA
j_gene: TRBJ2-2
abundance: NA
v_gene: TRBV25-1
CDR3aa: CASGEYGTRPGELFF
CDR3nt: TGTGCCAGCGGTGAATATGGTACTAGGCCCGGGGAGCTGTTTTTT

d_gene: NA
j_gene: TRBJ2-1
abundance: NA
v_gene: TRBV4-2
CDR3aa: CASSQMVNEQFF
CDR3nt: TGTGCCAGCAGCCAGATGGTAAATGAGCAGTTCTTC

d_gene: TRBD1
j_gene: TRBJ1-5
abundance: NA
v_gene: TRBV19
CDR3aa: CASSSGQGSQPQHF
CDR3nt: TGTGCCAGTAGTTCGGGACAGGGAAGCCAGCCCCAGCATTTT

d_gene: TRBD1
j_gene: TRBJ2-7
abundance: few
v_gene: TRBV29-1
CDR3aa: CSVEEGQGGYEQYF
CDR3nt: TGCAGCGTTGAAGAAGGACAGGGGGGATACGAGCAGTACTTC

d_gene: TRBD1
j_gene: TRBJ2-7
abundance: NA
v_gene: TRBV28
CDR3aa: CASSSTGTGMHEQYF
CDR3nt: TGTGCCAGCAGTTCTACCGGGACAGGGATGCACGAGCAGTACTTC

d_gene: NA
j_gene: TRBJ1-1
abundance: NA
v_gene: TRBV6-5
CDR3aa: CATRQVLNTEAFF
CDR3nt: TGTGCCACCCGGCAAGTCCTTAACACTGAAGCTTTCTTT

d_gene: NA
j_gene: TRBJ1-2
abundance: NA
v_gene: TRBV28
CDR3aa: CASSLSPTMDYGYTF
CDR3nt: TGTGCCAGCAGTTTATCTCCCACAATGGACTATGGCTACACCTTC

d_gene: NA
j_gene: TRBJ1-2
abundance: NA
v_gene: TRBV29-1
CDR3aa: CSFRREAAYGYTF
CDR3nt: TGCAGCTTCCGGCGGGAGGCGGCCTATGGCTACACCTTC

d_gene: TRBD1
j_gene: TRBJ1-2
abundance: NA
v_gene: TRBV6-1
CDR3aa: CASSELVTGQRIHSYGYTF
CDR3nt: TGTGCCAGCAGTGAGCTCGTAACGGGACAGAGAATTCACTCCTATGGCTACACCTTC

d_gene: NA
j_gene: TRBJ2-1
abundance: NA
v_gene: TRBV7-3
CDR3aa: CASSFELYNEQFF
CDR3nt: TGTGCCAGCAGCTTCGAGCTCTACAATGAGCAGTTCTTC

d_gene: NA
j_gene: TRBJ2-6
abundance: NA
v_gene: TRBV5-6
CDR3aa: CASSLTQAISEANVLTF
CDR3nt: TGTGCCAGCAGCTTGACCCAGGCCATCTCTGAGGCCAACGTCCTGACTTTC

d_gene: NA
j_gene: TRBJ2-3
abundance: NA
v_gene: TRBV30
CDR3aa: CAWSVPGAITDTQYF
CDR3nt: TGTGCCTGGAGTGTACCAGGAGCTATCACAGATACGCAGTATTTT

d_gene: NA
j_gene: TRBJ2-6
abundance: NA
v_gene: TRBV19
CDR3aa: CASTAASSGANVLTF
CDR3nt: TGTGCCAGTACCGCTGCCTCCTCTGGGGCCAACGTCCTGACTTTC

d_gene: NA
j_gene: TRBJ1-4
abundance: NA
v_gene: TRBV27
CDR3aa: CASGAVATNEKLFF
CDR3nt: TGTGCCAGCGGGGCAGTTGCAACTAATGAAAAACTGTTTTTT

d_gene: TRBD1
j_gene: TRBJ1-3
abundance: NA
v_gene: TRBV5-1
CDR3aa: CASSSTGVSGNTIYF
CDR3nt: TGCGCCAGCAGCTCGACAGGGGTCTCTGGAAACACCATATATTTT

d_gene: TRBD1
j_gene: TRBJ1-2
abundance: NA
v_gene: TRBV5-1
CDR3aa: CASSTGQVEGGYTF
CDR3nt: TGCGCCAGCAGCACCGGACAGGTGGAGGGTGGCTACACCTTC

d_gene: NA
j_gene: TRBJ2-1
abundance: NA
v_gene: TRBV6-4
CDR3aa: CASDKAEQFF
CDR3nt: TGTGCCAGTGACAAAGCTGAGCAGTTCTTC

d_gene: NA
j_gene: TRBJ1-2
abundance: once
v_gene: TRBV5-1
CDR3aa: CASSLALEELYGYTF
CDR3nt: TGCGCCAGCAGCTTGGCCCTAGAGGAGCTCTATGGCTACACCTTC

d_gene: TRBD1
j_gene: TRBJ1-1
abundance: once
v_gene: TRBV25-1
CDR3aa: CASSDSETGPLDTEAFF
CDR3nt: TGTGCCAGCAGTGACTCCGAGACAGGGCCATTGGACACTGAAGCTTTCTTT

d_gene: TRBD1
j_gene: TRBJ1-1
abundance: NA
v_gene: TRBV7-2
CDR3aa: CASSLVVLAGGWTEAFF
CDR3nt: TGTGCCAGCAGCTTAGTCGTGTTGGCAGGGGGGTGGACTGAAGCTTTCTTT

d_gene: NA
j_gene: TRBJ1-1
abundance: few
v_gene: TRBV20-1
CDR3aa: CSARVIWSGFF
CDR3nt: TGCAGTGCTAGAGTAATCTGGTCGGGTTTCTTT

d_gene: NA
j_gene: TRBJ2-7
abundance: NA
v_gene: TRBV27
CDR3aa: CASSGWGDRDEQYF
CDR3nt: TGTGCCAGCTCAGGGTGGGGCGATCGGGACGAGCAGTACTTC

d_gene: NA
j_gene: TRBJ2-7
abundance: NA
v_gene: TRBV12-5
CDR3aa: CASGLLTGSYEQYF
CDR3nt: TGTGCTAGTGGTTTGTTGACAGGATCCTACGAGCAGTACTTC

d_gene: NA
j_gene: TRBJ2-5
abundance: NA
v_gene: TRBV27
CDR3aa: CASRRSSSEQYF
CDR3nt: TGTGCCAGCAGGCGGTCCTCTTCGGAGCAGTACTTC

d_gene: NA
j_gene: TRBJ2-7
abundance: NA
v_gene: TRBV19
CDR3aa: CASTRGGEQYF
CDR3nt: TGTGCCAGTACTAGGGGGGGCGAGCAGTACTTC

d_gene: NA
j_gene: TRBJ2-7
abundance: NA
v_gene: TRBV6-1
CDR3aa: CASSEPHRASYEQYF
CDR3nt: TGTGCCAGCAGTGAACCGCACAGGGCGTCCTACGAGCAGTACTTC

d_gene: TRBD1
j_gene: TRBJ2-1
abundance: NA
v_gene: TRBV5-1
CDR3aa: CASTWGGTGSYNEQFF
CDR3nt: TGCGCCAGCACCTGGGGAGGGACAGGGTCCTACAATGAGCAGTTCTTC

d_gene: NA
j_gene: TRBJ1-1
abundance: few
v_gene: TRBV28
CDR3aa: CASTRFIGGTEAFF
CDR3nt: TGTGCCAGCACCCGGTTTATAGGGGGCACTGAAGCTTTCTTT

d_gene: TRBD1
j_gene: TRBJ2-2
abundance: NA
v_gene: TRBV19
CDR3aa: CASGQVSNTGELFF
CDR3nt: TGTGCATCTGGACAGGTTTCGAACACCGGGGAGCTGTTTTTT

d_gene: TRBD2
j_gene: TRBJ2-7
abundance: NA
v_gene: TRBV29-1
CDR3aa: CSVEGLAGPIYEQYF
CDR3nt: TGCAGCGTTGAAGGACTAGCGGGACCTATCTACGAGCAGTACTTC

d_gene: NA
j_gene: TRBJ1-1
abundance: NA
v_gene: TRBV2
CDR3aa: CASSGVIESTEAFF
CDR3nt: TGTGCCAGCAGTGGGGTTATCGAGAGCACTGAAGCTTTCTTT

d_gene: NA
j_gene: TRBJ2-2
abundance: once
v_gene: TRBV7-3
CDR3aa: CASSSVASTGELFF
CDR3nt: TGTGCCAGCAGCTCCGTAGCTAGCACCGGGGAGCTGTTTTTT

d_gene: NA
j_gene: TRBJ2-1
abundance: NA
v_gene: TRBV2
CDR3aa: CASSVTGARNEQFF
CDR3nt: TGTGCCAGCAGTGTAACGGGAGCAAGAAATGAGCAGTTCTTC

d_gene: TRBD1
j_gene: TRBJ2-7
abundance: NA
v_gene: TRBV11-2
CDR3aa: CASSPLDRGREQYF
CDR3nt: TGTGCCAGCAGCCCCCTCGACAGGGGGCGCGAGCAGTACTTC